What follows describes a single T cell receptor (beta chain). Its antigen is currently not known. No quality values exist for individual bases; no much larger clone is one base distant. The sample belongs to a study of shared clonotypes between healthy human individuals (dated by TCRdb to 2020 to 2021). Regarding the complete study: The cohort comprised a couple of women and a few men aged 18 to 49 years. To increase sequencing depth and limit assay-specific biases, different laboratories used diverse techniques to prepare libraries and sequence TCR repertoires. Each donor's leukapheresis produced roughly between roughly 0.85 and 10 billion PBMCs. Blood TCR repertoires of five healthy adults were deeply sequenced to estimate repertoire size and the extent of clonotype sharing between individuals. The research as a whole found: Sampling was restricted to blood, and TCR repertoires in tissue are likely to differ from TCR repertoires in blood. Pairwise subsampling indicated that sequencing depth was expected to affect the degree of clonotype sharing among donors. The small number of donors limited the genetic and exposure-history diversity represented.

The donors were healthy, HIV-negative adults with no recently reported acute infections or vaccinations. All donors were Caucasian adults living in Nashville, Tennessee, USA. For unsorted samples, about 87 million PBMCs were counted, and genomic DNA was extracted using the QIAamp DNA Blood Mini kit. Blood was obtained by leukapheresis, after which PBMCs were separated by Ficoll-Histopaque density gradient centrifugation and cryopreserved in liquid nitrogen vapor phase. Using the deep immunoSEQ assay, multiplex PCR amplified TCR CDR3 regions from genomic DNA. Extracted genomic DNA from each cell subset was distributed evenly across all wells of several immunoSEQ 96-well plates, and each plate was treated as a replicate. Each replicate PCR for unsorted PBMC received approximately 0.3 ug genomic DNA, equal to tens of thousands of T cell genomes. Genomic DNA from unsorted PBMC was sequenced over ten immunoSEQ deep assay plates. The purified libraries were quantified using a Qubit 3.0 fluorometer, sized with a Bioanalyzer 2100, and then quantified again using the KAPA Library Quantification kit. Each immunoSEQ 96-well plate was sequenced on its own single-read 150-cycle Illumina NextSeq 550 flow cell. The study's own analysis went as follows. The immunoSEQ output contained only junctional sequences without quality scores, so filtering could not match that applied to full-length reads. To assign V/J genes and CDR3, sequences were annotated using PyIR, a Python wrapper for IgBLAST v1.9, with IMGT germline references. Reads were filtered out if the reads had weak V/J assignments (E-value above 1e-6), no CDR3, stop codons, out-of-frame junctions, or ambiguous translated residues. V3J clonotypes were defined as sequences sharing the same inferred V gene, J gene, and CDR3 amino acid sequence. Percentage overlap between repertoires was calculated by dividing the number of shared unique clonotypes by the size of the smaller repertoire. Richness of each repertoire was evaluated using RTK rarefaction, the Chao1 estimator, and Recon v2.1 estimates of unobserved clonotypes. TCRdb retrieved this table from immuneACCESS and kept in-frame rearrangements only. Not all clones are present; in checked studies, unresolved V genes account for under half, and no reason is known for the remainder. Clone size and V and J calls were adopted from that table, with D and trimming inferred from the DNA. This sample comprises fewer than 500,000 clones, 75% to 80% of them detected only once. The ten largest clones capture around 12% of the sample.

The CDR3, cysteine through phenylalanine, is 14 amino acids long. Only the CDR3 portion is preserved as DNA: 42 bases, with reading frame beginning at the first base. The V end loses 0 bases and the J end loses 1 base, and a stretch of 7 bases separates them. Via the germline V gene (reference sequence), CDR1 is SGHNT and CDR2 YYREEE. This receptor was taken from a woman in her thirties or forties in good health. Some clones in this sample may be carry-over from other donors' samples. The sequenced material came from PBMCs. The sequence links TRBV5-4 to TRBJ2-5; there is no confident call for the D gene. The DNA sequence is given as TGTGCCAGCAGCTTGGTGGCAGTCCAAGAGACCCAGTACTTC. Translated, this is CASSLVAVQETQYF.